Below are 5 T cell receptor delta chains sequenced from a single sample in a study of γδ T cells in repeated Plasmodium falciparum infection. TCRdb re-analyzed the multiplex PCR reads via CATT. The table lists 85,000 to 95,000 delta-chain clones, more than 1.4% of them singletons. Gammadelta T cells were flow-sorted from PBMC into Vgamma9/Vdelta2+ and Vdelta2-negative populations for bulk analysis. Sequenced material: gamma-delta T cells from blood. These TCRs come from a pool of human donors (malaria-infected and uninfected, not separated).

At least ten counts were recorded for this clone. This could be a read error, since a much larger clone is one nucleotide away. The chain has TRDV1 and TRDJ1; 8 bases are a match to TRDD2. The J gene was missing in TCRdb and was found by matching the end of the DNA to germline. CDR3 length equals 23 residues. Per germline, CDR1 TSWWSYY and CDR2 QGS. V was clipped by 5 bases and J by 0 bases; unmatched bases: 29. The CDR3 region is CALGKPSSYRGHATLGYTDKLIF. As DNA, the CDR3 is TGTGCTCTTGGGAAACCCTCTTCCTACAGGGGACACGCCACACTCGGGTACACCGATAAACTCATCTTT.

For this clone: The protein recorded in TCRdb matches a much larger clone and deviates from this DNA's translation at residue 10, suggesting a read error; the protein here is obtained by translating the DNA. The J gene is TRDJ2, the V gene TRDV1, with no clear D. Germline loops: CDR1 TSWWSYY, CDR2 QGS. The length of the CDR3 is 14 residues. V lost 2 bases, J lost 10 bases, and 14 bases lay in between. The CDR3 nucleotides are TGTGCTCTTGGGGAAAATGCCCTGGAGGTACAACTCTTCTTT. Translation: CALGENALEVQLFF.

On this clone: The protein TCRdb lists belongs to a much larger clone and differs from this DNA's translation at residue 3, which points to a read error; the protein shown is made from the DNA. The chain couples TRDV1 to TRDJ1; tentatively, D is TRDD3 (6 bases). The CDR3 is 18 residues long. Germline V gene data show CDR1 as TSWWSYY and CDR2 as QGS. CDR3 sequence reads: CAFGEWGSDPVYTDKLIF. The CDR3 DNA sequence: TGTGCTTTTGGGGAATGGGGATCGGATCCCGTGTACACCGATAAACTCATCTTT.

The sample holds a few counts of this clone. TCRdb records a much larger clone's protein for this DNA, with a difference at residue 3 that likely arises from a read error; the protein given is the translation of the DNA. The chain uses TRDV2 and TRDJ1; 7 bases are a match to TRDD3. V gave up 7 bases and J gave up 0 bases; unmatched junction bases: 10. The germline gives CDR1 GEAIGNYY, CDR2 EKD. The length of the CDR3 is 15 residues. CDR3 sequence: CACIWGLSYTDKLIF. The CDR3 DNA follows: TGTGCCTGCATCTGGGGGTTATCGTACACCGATAAACTCATCTTT.

This clone showed up just a few times. A far larger clone is one base from this, pointing to a likely read error. Other DNA sequences of this sample code for an identical CDR3. V is TRDV1 and J is TRDJ1; D uncertain. From germline, CDR1 is TSWWSYY and CDR2 QGS. Trimming cost V 6 bases and J 11 bases, with 25 bases left between them. This CDR3 comprises 15 residues. CDR3 residues: CALGTSKGTDHELIF. The DNA for the CDR3 is TGTGCTCTTGGTACAAGTAAAGGTACTGATCATGAGCTCATCTTT.